The clone carrying this T cell receptor beta chain was observed a handful of times. This sample is part of a study of blood T cell repertoires in COVID-19. CDR3 length equals 14 residues. Unmatched junction bases numbered 4, after V lost 7 bases and J lost 0 bases. Germline V gives CDR1 MNHEY, CDR2 SVGAGI. Clones were read by immunoSEQ multiplex PCR, and TCRdb kept only the in-frame ones, dropping some. Of about 130,000 clones in the sample, 70% to 75% were seen once. Sequenced sample: peripheral blood. The TCR was taken from a man aged 80 or over with COVID-19, enrolled during active disease. This rearrangement joins TRBV6-5 to TRBJ2-7; 9 bases map to TRBD2. The CDR3 bases are TGTGCCAGCAAAAGGACTAGCGACTCCTACGAGCAGTACTTC. As protein: CASKRTSDSYEQYF.